A single sample gave rise to the 10 T cell receptor beta chains below, sequenced in a study of cytomegalovirus exposure and HLA in healthy donors. Researchers ran the PCR with 60 Vbeta and 13 Jbeta primers. Profiling relied on immunoSEQ multiplex PCR, and the TCRdb table lists in-frame clones only, not all of them. Counted here are a few hundred thousand clones, approximately 80% occurring once; the ten biggest clones make up about 8%. Material for sequencing was PBMCs. These TCRs come from a woman aged 60 to 75 in good health and CMV-seropositive.

V is TRBV19 and J is TRBJ2-7, with 8 nucleotides matching TRBD1. This CDR3 region has 16 residues. Germline CDR1 LNHDA, CDR2 SQIVND (reference sequence). The junction had 17 bases not matched to a gene; V was cut back by 7 bases and J by 6 bases. This chain's CDR3 is CASKSHASGGASEQYF. Written as DNA, the CDR3 is TGTGCCAGTAAGTCCCACGCCTCAGGGGGCGCGTCCGAGCAGTACTTC.

The chain recombines TRBV5-6 with TRBJ2-4; 10 bases align to TRBD2. Germline V CDR1 and CDR2: SGHDT, YYEEEE. The CDR3 spans 15 residues. V gave up 4 bases and J gave up 4 bases; unmatched junction bases: 5. The CDR3 spells CASSGISGGKNIQYF. Here the CDR3 DNA reads TGTGCCAGCAGCGGGATTAGCGGGGGGAAAAACATTCAGTACTTC.

The chain joins TRBV11-3 to TRBJ2-3, with 15 bases matching TRBD2. With 1 base clipped from V and 1 base from J, the junction kept 3 bases outside the gene matches. The CDR3 contains 18 residues. The germline CDR1 and CDR2 sequences are SGHNT and YENEEA. The CDR3 region has the DNA TGTGCCAGCAGCTTAGGGACTAGCGGGAGGGCCGGCACAGATACGCAGTATTTT. It specifies CASSLGTSGRAGTDTQYF.

The genes are TRBV10-3 and TRBJ2-7, with 7 positions matching TRBD1. Trimming cost V 4 bases and J 3 bases; bases outside gene matches: 9. From germline, CDR1 is ENHRY and CDR2 SYGVKD. This CDR3 region has 15 residues. CDR3 nucleotide sequence: TGTGCCATCAGTGCCAAGACAGGGCGGCTCTACGAGCAGTACTTC. Translated: CAISAKTGRLYEQYF.

This sequence joins TRBV10-3 and TRBJ1-2; TRBD1 might be the D (6 bases). The V end lost 2 bases, the J end lost 8 bases, and 9 bases lay between the germline ends. Looked up from germline, CDR1 is ENHRY and CDR2 is SYGVKD. The CDR3 has 12 amino acids. In nucleotides, the CDR3 is TGTGCCATCAGTGAGAACAGGGAAGGCTACACCTTC. Its protein is CAISENREGYTF.

The gene calls are TRBV4-2 and TRBJ2-7; the match to TRBD2 covers 10 bases. Per germline, CDR1 LGHNA and CDR2 YNFKEQ. V lost 0 bases, J lost 8 bases, and 7 bases stayed unmatched. The CDR3 spans 15 residues. The CDR3 loop is CASSQDPSGRIQQYF. CDR3 nucleotides: TGTGCCAGCAGCCAAGACCCTAGCGGGAGAATCCAGCAGTACTTC.

The chain combines TRBV6-5 with TRBJ2-7, with 15 bases aligning to TRBD2. Losses at the gene ends were 2 bases for V and 2 bases for J; bases not matched to a gene: 1. The CDR3 covers 16 residues. CDR1 MNHEY and CDR2 SVGAGI come from the germline V gene. CDR3 bases: TGTGCCAGCAGTTACGGACTAGCGGGAGGGCCCTACGAGCAGTACTTC. It codes for CASSYGLAGGPYEQYF.

This clone was recorded a few times. This chain links TRBV9 with TRBJ2-7, with a tentative D call TRBD2 (5 bases). The CDR3 loop spans 13 amino acids. The germline V gene encodes CDR1 SGDLS and CDR2 YYNGEE. V lost 0 bases, J lost 4 bases, and 8 bases lay in between. The DNA for the CDR3 is TGTGCCAGCAGCGTAGGTAGCGCGTACGAGCAGTACTTC. It specifies CASSVGSAYEQYF.

The chain couples TRBV7-9 to TRBJ2-2, with 10 bases that match TRBD2. Unmatched junction bases numbered 14, after V lost 9 bases and J lost 1 base. Germline V gene lookup returns CDR1 SEHNR and CDR2 FQNEAQ (reference sequence). The CDR3 loop spans 18 amino acids. CDR3 sequence (DNA): TGTGCCAGTATAGAACGGGCTAGCGGGAGTCAGAACACCGGGGAGCTGTTTTTT. Translated: CASIERASGSQNTGELFF.

To note about this clone: Other DNA sequences in the same sample also yield this CDR3. The V gene is TRBV7-9, the J gene TRBJ1-2; weak D call: TRBD1 (5 bases). The CDR3 totals 13 residues. Germline CDR1 and CDR2: SEHNR and FQNEAQ (reference sequence). V was clipped by 0 bases and J by 5 bases, with 7 bases between them. CDR3 in amino acids: CASSLAGGYGYTF. DNA of the CDR3: TGTGCCAGCAGCTTAGCCGGGGGGTATGGCTACACCTTC.